The subject of this entry is one T cell receptor (beta chain). CDR3 length: 16 residues. Germline lookup yields CDR1 SGDLS and CDR2 YYNGEE. J was trimmed by 5 bases and V by 3 bases; bases with no gene match: 7. Generated by immunoSEQ multiplex PCR, the TCRdb table keeps only in-frame clones and is missing some. The table has 90,000 to 100,000 clones, 90% to 97% seen once; the top ten hold around 0.22%. This record belongs to a study of technical replicates of blood from a handful of donors. This sequence was found in a human donor in good health. The chain is built from TRBV9 and TRBJ2-2; 10 bases agree with TRBD2. Sequenced: T cells isolated from PBMCs. For the CDR3, the DNA is TGTGCCAGCAGCGGAAGCGGGAGGGCCGATACCGGGGAGCTGTTTTTT. The encoded protein is CASSGSGRADTGELFF.